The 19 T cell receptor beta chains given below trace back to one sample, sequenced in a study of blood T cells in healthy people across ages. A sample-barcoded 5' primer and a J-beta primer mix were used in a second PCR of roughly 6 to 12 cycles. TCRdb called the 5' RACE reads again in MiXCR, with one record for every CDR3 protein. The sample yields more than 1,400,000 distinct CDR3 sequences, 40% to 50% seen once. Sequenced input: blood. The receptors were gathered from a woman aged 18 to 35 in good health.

The DNA for the CDR3 is TGTGCCAGCAGTCGAGTCGCGCGGGGGACCCTTAGGGATGAGCAGTTCTTC. Translating gives CASSRVARGTLRDEQFF. J is TRBJ2-1 and V is TRBV6-1, with 7 positions matching TRBD2. The CDR3 has 17 amino acids. The germline gives CDR1 MNHNS, CDR2 SASEGT. Germline trimming cut 5 bases from V and 8 bases from J; bases unmatched to any gene: 18.

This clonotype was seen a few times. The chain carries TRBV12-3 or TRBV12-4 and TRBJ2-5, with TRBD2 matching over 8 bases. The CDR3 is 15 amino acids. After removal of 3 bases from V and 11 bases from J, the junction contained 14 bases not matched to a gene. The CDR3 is CASSFGLAGTLEQYF. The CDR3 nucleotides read TGTGCCAGCAGTTTTGGGCTAGCGGGTACCCTGGAGCAGTACTTC.

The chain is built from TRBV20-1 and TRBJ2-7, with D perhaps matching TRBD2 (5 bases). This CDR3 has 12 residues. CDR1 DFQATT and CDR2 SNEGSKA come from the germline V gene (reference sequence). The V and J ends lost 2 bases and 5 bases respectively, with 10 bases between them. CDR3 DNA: TGCAGTGCTAGACCGGGGTGGGACGAGCAGTACTTC. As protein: CSARPGWDEQYF.

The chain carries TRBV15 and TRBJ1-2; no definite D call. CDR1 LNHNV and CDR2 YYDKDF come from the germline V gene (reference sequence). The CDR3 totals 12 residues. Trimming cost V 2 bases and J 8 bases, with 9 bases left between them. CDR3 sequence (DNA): TGTGCCACCAGCAGAAATTTAGGGGGCTACACCTTC. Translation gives CATSRNLGGYTF.

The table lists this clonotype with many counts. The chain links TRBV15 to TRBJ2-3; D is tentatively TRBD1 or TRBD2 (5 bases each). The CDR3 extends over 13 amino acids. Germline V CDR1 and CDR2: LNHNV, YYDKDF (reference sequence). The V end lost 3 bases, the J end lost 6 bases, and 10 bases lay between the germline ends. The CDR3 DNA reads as TGTGCCACCAGCAGGGGGGATTCGGATACGCAGTATTTT. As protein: CATSRGDSDTQYF.

CDR3: CASSPAGRTGYGYTF. CDR3 DNA sequence: TGTGCCAGCAGCCCAGCTGGCCGGACAGGCTATGGCTACACCTTC. The genes are TRBV7-3 and TRBJ1-2, with 7 bases fitting TRBD1. The CDR3 consists of 15 residues. The germline V gene encodes CDR1 SGHTA and CDR2 FQGTGA. J gave up 4 bases and V 5 bases, and 10 bases lay outside the gene matches.

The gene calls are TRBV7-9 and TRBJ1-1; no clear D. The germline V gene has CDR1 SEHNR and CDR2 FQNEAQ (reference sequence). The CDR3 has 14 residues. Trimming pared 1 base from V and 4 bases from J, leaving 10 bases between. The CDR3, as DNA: TGTGCCAGCAGCTTAGGCGGGGTTAGCACTGAAGCTTTCTTT. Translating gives CASSLGGVSTEAFF.

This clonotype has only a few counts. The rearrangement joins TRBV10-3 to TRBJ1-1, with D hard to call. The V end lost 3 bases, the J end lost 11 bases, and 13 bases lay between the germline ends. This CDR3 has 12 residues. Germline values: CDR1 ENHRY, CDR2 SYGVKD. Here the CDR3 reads CAISDEEAPAFF. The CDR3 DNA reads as TGTGCCATCAGTGATGAGGAGGCGCCGGCTTTCTTT.

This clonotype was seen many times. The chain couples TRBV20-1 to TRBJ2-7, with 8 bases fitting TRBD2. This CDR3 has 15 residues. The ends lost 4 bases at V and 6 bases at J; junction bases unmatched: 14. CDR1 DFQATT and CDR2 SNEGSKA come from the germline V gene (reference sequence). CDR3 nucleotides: TGCAGTGCTATACTCACCGGACTAGCTTCTCCCGAGCAGTACTTC. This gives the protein CSAILTGLASPEQYF.

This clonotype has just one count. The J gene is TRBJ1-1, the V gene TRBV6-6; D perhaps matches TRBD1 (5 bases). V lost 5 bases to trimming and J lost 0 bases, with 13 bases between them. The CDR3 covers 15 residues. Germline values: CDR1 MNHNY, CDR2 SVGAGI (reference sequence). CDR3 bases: TGTGCCAGCAGTCACGGGACGGACATGAACACTGAAGCTTTCTTT. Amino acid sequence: CASSHGTDMNTEAFF.

This CDR3 reads CATSARGILYEQYF. For the CDR3, the DNA is TGTGCCACCAGTGCCCGAGGAATTCTCTACGAGCAGTACTTC. The chain joins TRBV24-1 to TRBJ2-7; the D is unclear. CDR1 and CDR2 from the germline V gene are KGHDR and SFDVKD. CDR3 length: 14 amino acids. V shed 5 bases and J shed 3 bases, with 13 bases lying between them.

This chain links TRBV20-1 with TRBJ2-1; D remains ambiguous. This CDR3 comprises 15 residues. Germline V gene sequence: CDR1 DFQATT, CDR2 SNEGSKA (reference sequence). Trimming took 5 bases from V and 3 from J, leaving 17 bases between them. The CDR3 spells CSAPAGPGNYNEQFF. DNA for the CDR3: TGCAGTGCTCCAGCTGGTCCTGGGAACTACAATGAGCAGTTCTTC.

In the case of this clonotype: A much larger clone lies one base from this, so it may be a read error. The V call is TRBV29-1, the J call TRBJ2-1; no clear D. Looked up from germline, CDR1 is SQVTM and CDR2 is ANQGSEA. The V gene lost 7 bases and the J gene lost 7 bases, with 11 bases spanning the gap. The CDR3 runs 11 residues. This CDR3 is CSGDAANEQFF. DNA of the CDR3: TGCAGCGGTGATGCGGCTAATGAGCAGTTCTTC.

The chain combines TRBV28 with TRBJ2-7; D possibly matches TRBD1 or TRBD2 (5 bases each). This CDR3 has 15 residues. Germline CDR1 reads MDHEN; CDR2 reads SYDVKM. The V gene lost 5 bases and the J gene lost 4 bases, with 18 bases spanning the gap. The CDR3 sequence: CASSPGTADGYEQYF. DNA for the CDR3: TGTGCCAGCAGTCCTGGGACCGCTGATGGGTACGAGCAGTACTTC.

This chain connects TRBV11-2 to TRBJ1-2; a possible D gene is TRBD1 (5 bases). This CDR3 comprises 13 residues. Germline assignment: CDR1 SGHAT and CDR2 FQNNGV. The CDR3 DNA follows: TGTGACACACATGGGGGGATTTCTTTTGGCTACACCTTC. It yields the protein CDTHGGISFGYTF.

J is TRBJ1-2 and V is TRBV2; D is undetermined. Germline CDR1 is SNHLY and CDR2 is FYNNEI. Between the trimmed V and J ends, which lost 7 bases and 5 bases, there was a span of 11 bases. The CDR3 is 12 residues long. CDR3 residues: CASKPRKYGYTF. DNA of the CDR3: TGTGCCAGCAAGCCCAGGAAATATGGCTACACCTTC.

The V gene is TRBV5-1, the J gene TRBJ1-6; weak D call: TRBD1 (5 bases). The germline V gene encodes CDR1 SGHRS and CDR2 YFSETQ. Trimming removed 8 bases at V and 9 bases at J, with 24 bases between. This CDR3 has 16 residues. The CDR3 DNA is TGCGCCAGTCCAGAACCGCCGGCAGGACACCTTTCACCCCTCCACTTT. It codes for CASPEPPAGHLSPLHF.

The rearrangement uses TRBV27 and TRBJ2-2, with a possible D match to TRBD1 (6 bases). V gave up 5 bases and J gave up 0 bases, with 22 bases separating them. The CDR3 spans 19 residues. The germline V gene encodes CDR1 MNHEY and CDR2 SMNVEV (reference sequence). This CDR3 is CASSTGRGRLLANTGELFF. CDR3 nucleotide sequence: TGTGCCAGCAGTACTGGCAGGGGCCGTTTACTCGCGAACACCGGGGAGCTGTTTTTT.

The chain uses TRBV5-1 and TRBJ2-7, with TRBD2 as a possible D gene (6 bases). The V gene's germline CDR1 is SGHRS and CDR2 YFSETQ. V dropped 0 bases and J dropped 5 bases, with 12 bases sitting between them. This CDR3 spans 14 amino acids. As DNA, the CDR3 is TGCGCCAGCAGCTTGGAGGGGAGGTCCCACGAGCAGTACTTC. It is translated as CASSLEGRSHEQYF. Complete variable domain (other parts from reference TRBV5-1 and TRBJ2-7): KAGVTQTPRYLIKTRGQQVTLSCSPISGHRSVSWYQQTPGQGLQFLFEYFSETQRNKGNFPGRFSGRQFSNSRSEMNVSTLELGDSALYLCASSLEGRSHEQYFGPGTRLTVT.